This T cell receptor beta chain was profiled in a study of T cell changes during pregnancy in multiple sclerosis. Trimming removed 0 bases from V and 5 bases from J, with 12 bases in between. Germline V lookup: CDR1 SGHKS, CDR2 YYEKEE (reference sequence). The CDR3 is 15 residues long. Profiling relied on immunoSEQ multiplex PCR, and the TCRdb table lists in-frame clones only, not all of them. The sample holds about 80,000 clones, roughly 92% seen once. The sample consisted of CD4+ T cells from peripheral blood mononuclear cells, taken before pregnancy. This chain links TRBV5-5 with TRBJ1-5; D remains unclear. This receptor was taken from a female donor with multiple sclerosis, enrolled in a pregnancy study. The CDR3: CASSLGLDDYQPQHF. CDR3 sequence (DNA): TGTGCCAGCAGCTTGGGACTCGACGATTATCAGCCCCAGCATTTT.